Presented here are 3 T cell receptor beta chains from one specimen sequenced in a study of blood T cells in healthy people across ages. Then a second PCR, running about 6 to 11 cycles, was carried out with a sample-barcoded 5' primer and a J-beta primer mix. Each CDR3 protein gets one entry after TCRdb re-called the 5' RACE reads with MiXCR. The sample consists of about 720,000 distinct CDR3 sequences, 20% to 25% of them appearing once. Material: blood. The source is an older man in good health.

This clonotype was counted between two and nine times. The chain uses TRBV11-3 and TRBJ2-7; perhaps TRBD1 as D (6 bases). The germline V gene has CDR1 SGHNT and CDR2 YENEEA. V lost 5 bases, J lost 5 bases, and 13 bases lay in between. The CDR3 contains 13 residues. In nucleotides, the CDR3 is TGTGCCAGCAGCCCAAACCCAGGGGACGAGCAGTACGTC. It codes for CASSPNPGDEQYV.

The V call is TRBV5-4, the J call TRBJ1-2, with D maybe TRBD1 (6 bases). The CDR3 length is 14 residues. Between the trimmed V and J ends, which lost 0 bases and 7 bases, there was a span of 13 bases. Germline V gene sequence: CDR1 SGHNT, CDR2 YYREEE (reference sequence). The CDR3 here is CASSLEGVFSGYTF. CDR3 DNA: TGTGCCAGCAGCTTGGAGGGGGTTTTCTCTGGCTACACCTTC.

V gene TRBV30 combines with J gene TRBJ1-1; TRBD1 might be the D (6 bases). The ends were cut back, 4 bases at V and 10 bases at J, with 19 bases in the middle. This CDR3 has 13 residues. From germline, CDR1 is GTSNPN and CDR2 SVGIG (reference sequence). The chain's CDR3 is CAWTFGGATIAFF. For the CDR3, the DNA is TGTGCCTGGACCTTTGGGGGGGCGACTATAGCTTTCTTT.